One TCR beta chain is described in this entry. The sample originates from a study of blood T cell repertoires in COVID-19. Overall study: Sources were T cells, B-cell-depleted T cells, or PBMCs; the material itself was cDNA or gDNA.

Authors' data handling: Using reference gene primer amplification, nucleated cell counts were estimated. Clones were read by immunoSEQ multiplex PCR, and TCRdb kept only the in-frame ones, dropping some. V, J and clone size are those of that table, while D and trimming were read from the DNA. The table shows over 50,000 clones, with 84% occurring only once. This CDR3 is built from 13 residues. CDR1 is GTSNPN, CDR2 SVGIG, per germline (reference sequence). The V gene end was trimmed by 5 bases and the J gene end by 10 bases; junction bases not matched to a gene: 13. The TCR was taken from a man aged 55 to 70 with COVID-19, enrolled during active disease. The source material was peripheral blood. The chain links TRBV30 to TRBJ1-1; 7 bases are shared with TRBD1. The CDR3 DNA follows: TGTGCCTGGGGTTCAACAGACAGGGTGGGAGCTTTCTTT. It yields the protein CAWGSTDRVGAFF.